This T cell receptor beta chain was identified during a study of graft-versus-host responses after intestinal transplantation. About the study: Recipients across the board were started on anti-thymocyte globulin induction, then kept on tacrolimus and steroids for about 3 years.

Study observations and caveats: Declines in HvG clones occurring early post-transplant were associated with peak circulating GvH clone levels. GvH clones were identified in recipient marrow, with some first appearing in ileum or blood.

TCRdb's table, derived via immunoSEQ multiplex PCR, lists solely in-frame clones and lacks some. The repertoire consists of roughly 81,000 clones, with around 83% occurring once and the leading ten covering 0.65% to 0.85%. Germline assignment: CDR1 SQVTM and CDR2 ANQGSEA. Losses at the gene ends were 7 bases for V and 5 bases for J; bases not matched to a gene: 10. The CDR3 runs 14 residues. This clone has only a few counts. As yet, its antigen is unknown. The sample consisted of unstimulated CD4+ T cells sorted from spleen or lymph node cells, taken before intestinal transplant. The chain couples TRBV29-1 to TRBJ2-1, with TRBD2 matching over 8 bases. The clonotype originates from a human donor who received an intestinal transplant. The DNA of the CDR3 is TGCAGCGCGGGAGGGACTTGGGGCCACAATGAGCAGTTCTTC. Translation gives CSAGGTWGHNEQFF.